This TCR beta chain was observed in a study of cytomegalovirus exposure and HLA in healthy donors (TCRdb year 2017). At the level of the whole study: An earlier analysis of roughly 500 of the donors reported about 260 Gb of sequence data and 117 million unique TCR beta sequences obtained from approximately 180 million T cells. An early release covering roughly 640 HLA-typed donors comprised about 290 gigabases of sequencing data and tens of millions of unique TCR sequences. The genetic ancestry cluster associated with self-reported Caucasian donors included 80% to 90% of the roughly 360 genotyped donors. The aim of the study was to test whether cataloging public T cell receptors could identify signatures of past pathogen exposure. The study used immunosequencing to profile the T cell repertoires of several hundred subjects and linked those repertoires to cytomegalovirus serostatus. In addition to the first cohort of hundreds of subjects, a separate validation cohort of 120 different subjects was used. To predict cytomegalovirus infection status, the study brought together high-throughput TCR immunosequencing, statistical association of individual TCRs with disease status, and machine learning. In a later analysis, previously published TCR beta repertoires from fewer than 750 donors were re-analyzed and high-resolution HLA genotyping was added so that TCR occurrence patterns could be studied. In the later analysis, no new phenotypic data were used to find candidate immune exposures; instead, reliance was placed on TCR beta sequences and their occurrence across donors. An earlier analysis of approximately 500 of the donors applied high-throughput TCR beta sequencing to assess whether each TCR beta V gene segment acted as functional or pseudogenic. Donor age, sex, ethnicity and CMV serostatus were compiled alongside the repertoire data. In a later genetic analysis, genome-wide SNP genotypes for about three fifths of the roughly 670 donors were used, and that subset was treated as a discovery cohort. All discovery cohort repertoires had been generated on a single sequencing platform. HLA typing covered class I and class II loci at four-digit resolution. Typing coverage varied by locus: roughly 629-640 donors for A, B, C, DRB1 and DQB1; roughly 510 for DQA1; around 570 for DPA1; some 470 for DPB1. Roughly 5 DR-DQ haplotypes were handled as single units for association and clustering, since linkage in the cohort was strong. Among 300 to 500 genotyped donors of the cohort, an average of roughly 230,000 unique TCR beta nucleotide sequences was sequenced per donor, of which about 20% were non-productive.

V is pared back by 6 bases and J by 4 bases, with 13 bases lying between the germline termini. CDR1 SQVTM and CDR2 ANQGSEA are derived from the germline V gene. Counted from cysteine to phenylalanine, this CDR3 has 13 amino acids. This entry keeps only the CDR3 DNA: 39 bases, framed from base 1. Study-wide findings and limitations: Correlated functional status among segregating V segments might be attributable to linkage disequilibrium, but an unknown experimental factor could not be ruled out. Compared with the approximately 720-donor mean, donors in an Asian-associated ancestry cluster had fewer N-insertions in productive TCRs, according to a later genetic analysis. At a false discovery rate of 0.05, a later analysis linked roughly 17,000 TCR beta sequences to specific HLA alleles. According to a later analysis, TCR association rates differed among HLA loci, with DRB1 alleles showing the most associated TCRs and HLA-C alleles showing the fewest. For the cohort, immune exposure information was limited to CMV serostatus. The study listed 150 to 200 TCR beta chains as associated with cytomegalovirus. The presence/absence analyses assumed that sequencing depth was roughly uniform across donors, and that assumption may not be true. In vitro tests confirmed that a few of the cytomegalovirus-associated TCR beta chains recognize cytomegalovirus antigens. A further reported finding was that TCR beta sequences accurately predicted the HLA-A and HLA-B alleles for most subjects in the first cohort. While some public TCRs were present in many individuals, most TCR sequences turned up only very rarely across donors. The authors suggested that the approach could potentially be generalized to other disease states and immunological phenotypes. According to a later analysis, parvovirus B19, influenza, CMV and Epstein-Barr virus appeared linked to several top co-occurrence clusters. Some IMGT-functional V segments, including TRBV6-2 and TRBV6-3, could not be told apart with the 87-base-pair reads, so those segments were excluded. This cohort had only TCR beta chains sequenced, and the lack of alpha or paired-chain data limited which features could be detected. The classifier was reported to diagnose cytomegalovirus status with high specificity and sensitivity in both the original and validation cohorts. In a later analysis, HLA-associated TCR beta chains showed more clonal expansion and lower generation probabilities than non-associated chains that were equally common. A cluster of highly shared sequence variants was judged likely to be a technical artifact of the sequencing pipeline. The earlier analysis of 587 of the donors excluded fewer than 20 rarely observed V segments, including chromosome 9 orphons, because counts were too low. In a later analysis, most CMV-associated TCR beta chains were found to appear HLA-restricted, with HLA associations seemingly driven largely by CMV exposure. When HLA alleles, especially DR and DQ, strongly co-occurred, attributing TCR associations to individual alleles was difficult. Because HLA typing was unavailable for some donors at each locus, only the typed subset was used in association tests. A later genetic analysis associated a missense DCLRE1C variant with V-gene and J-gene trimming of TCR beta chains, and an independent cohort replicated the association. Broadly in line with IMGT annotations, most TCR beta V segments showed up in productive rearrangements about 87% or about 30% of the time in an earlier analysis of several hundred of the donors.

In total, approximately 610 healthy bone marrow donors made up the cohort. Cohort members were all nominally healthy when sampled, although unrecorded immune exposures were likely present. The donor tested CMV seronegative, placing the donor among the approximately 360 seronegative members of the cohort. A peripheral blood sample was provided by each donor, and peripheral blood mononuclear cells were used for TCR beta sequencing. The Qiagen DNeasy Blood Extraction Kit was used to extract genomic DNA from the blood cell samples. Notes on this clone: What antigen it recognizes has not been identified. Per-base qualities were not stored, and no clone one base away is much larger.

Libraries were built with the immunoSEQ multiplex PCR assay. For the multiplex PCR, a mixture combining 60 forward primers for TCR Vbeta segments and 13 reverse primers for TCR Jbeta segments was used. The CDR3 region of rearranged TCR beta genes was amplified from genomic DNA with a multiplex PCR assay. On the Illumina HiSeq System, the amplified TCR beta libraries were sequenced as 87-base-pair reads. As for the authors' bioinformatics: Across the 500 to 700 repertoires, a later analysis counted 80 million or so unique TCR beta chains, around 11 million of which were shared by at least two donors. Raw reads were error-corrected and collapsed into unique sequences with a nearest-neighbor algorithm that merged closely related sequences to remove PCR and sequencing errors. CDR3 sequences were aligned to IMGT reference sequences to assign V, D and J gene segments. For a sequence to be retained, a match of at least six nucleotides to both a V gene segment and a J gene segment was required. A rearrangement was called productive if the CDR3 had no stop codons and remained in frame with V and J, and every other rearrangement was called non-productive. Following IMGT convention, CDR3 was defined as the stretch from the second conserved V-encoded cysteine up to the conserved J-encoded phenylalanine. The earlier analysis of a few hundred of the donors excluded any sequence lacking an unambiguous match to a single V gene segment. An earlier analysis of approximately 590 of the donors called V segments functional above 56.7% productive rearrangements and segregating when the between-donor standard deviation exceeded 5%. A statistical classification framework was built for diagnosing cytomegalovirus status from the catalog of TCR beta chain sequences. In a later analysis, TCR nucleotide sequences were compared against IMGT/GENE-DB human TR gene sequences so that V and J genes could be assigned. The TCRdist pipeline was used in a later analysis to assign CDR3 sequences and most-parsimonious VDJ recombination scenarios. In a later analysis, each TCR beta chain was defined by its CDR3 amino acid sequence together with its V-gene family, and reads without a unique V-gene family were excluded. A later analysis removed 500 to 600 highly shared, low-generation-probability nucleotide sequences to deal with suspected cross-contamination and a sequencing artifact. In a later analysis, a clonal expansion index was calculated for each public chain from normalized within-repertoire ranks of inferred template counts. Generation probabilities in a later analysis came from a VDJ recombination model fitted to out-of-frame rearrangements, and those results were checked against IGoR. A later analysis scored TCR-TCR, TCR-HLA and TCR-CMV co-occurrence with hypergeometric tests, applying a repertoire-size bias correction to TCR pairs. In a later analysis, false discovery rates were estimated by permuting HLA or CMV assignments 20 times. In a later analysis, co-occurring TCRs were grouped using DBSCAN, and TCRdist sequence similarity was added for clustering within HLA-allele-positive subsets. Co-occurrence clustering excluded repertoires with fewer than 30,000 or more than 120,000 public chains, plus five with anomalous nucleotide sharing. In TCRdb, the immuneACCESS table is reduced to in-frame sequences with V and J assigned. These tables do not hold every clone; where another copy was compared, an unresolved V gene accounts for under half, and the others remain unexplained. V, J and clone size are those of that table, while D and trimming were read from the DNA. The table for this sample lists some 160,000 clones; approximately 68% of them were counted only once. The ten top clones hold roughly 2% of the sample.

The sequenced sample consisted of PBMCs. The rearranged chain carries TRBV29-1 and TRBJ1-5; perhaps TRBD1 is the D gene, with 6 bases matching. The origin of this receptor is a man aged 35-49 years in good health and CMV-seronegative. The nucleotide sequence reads TGCAGCGTGGGGGGGGCTTTGAATCAGCCCCAGCATTTT. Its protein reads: CSVGGALNQPQHF. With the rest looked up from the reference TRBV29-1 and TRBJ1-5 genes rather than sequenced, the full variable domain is SAVISQKPSRDICQRGTSLTIQCQVDSQVTMMFWYRQQPGQSLTLIATANQGSEATYESGFVIDKFPISRPNLTFSTLTVSNMSPEDSSIYLCSVGGALNQPQHFGDGTRLSIL.